The clone carrying this T cell receptor (beta chain) was seen more than once but under ten times. The data derive from a study of blood T cell repertoires in COVID-19. About the research overall: T cells, B-cell-depleted T cells, or PBMCs provided the cDNA or gDNA that served as material.

Assay used: immunoSEQ multiplex PCR; TCRdb lists only in-frame clones, some missing. The repertoire consists of under 50,000 clones, with 88% occurring once and the leading ten covering over 7.5%. Germline-derived CDR1 and CDR2 are MNHEY and SVGEGT. The V and J ends lost 0 bases and 0 bases respectively, with 5 bases between them. The CDR3 runs 14 residues. The receptor comes from a man aged 50 to 60 with active COVID-19. The rearrangement uses TRBV6-2 or TRBV6-3 and TRBJ1-2; no clear D gene. The sequencing input was peripheral blood. This chain's CDR3 is CASSYSNTNYGYTF. The DNA of the CDR3 is TGTGCCAGCAGTTACTCGAACACTAACTATGGCTACACCTTC.